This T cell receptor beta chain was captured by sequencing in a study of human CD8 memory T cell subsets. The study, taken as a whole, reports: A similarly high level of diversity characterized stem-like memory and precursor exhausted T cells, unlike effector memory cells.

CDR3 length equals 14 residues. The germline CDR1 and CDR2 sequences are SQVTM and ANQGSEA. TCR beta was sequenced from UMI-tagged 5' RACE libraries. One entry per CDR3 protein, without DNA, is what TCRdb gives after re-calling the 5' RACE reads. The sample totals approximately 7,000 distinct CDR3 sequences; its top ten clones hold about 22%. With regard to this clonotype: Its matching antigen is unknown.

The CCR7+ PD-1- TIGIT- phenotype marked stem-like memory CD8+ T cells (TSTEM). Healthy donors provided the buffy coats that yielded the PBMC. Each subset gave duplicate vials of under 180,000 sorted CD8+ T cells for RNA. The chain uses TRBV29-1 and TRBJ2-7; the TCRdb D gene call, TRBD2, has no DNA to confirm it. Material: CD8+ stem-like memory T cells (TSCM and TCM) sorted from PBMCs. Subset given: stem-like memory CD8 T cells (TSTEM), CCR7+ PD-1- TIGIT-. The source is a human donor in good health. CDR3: CSVDGTSGSSEQYF.